This entry is about one T cell receptor beta chain. This sample was included in a study of blood T cell repertoires in COVID-19. The overall study: Researchers got acute and convalescent COVID-19 samples from the United States, Italy and Spain.

Trimming took 0 bases from V and 1 from J; bases not matched to a gene: 2. The germline CDR1 and CDR2 sequences are PRHDT and FYEKMQ (reference sequence). This CDR3 contains 15 residues. Assay used: immunoSEQ multiplex PCR; TCRdb lists only in-frame clones, some missing. The repertoire consists of roughly 80,000 clones, with around 90% occurring once and the leading ten covering approximately 6.3%. Sequenced sample: peripheral blood. The clonotype comes from a man aged 50-60 years with active COVID-19. The V gene is TRBV13, the J gene TRBJ1-1; 7 bases fit TRBD1. The CDR3 coding sequence is TGTGCCAGCAGCTTAGGCGGACAGGAGAACACTGAAGCTTTCTTT. Encoded protein: CASSLGGQENTEAFF.